This paragraph reports one T cell receptor (beta chain). The antigen remains unidentified. The data stem from a study of cytomegalovirus exposure and HLA in healthy donors. Whole-study findings and limits: The classifier was said to identify cytomegalovirus status with high specificity and sensitivity. Under 20,000 TCR beta sequences were associated with HLA alleles at 0.05 false discovery rate in a later analysis.

Donors sampled were nominally healthy, though unrecorded immune exposures were likely. The study ran its PCR with 60 Vbeta and 13 Jbeta primers. Using immunoSEQ multiplex PCR, the repertoire was profiled, and TCRdb retains in-frame clones only, with some absent. Of under 150,000 clones in the sample, 73% are singletons; the top ten hold about 15%. The receptor comes from a human donor in good health. The material sequenced was PBMCs.

CDR3 in amino acids: CASSSLYEQYF. DNA for the CDR3: TGTGCCAGCAGTTCCTTGTACGAGCAGTACTTC. This chain uses TRBV27 with TRBJ2-5; D remains ambiguous. The J call may be wrong; the DNA end is better matched by TRBJ2-7. Germline V gene data show CDR1 as MNHEY and CDR2 as SMNVEV (reference sequence). This CDR3 contains 11 residues.